One T cell receptor beta chain is described in this entry. Its cognate antigen is unknown. PCR primers comprised 60 Vbeta and 13 Jbeta primers. Per the study methods: Unique TCR beta chains totaled approximately 83 million in a later count, with roughly 12 million of them shared. Sequencing was performed with immunoSEQ multiplex PCR; in TCRdb, only in-frame clones are kept and a portion is missing. That table gives V, J and clone size, and the DNA gave D and trimming. This table holds around 150,000 clones, under 10% found once. Trimming removed 6 bases from V and 7 bases from J, with 18 bases in between. CDR1 and CDR2 from the germline V gene are MGHRA and YSYEKL. The CDR3 is made up of 15 amino acids. This specimen belongs to a study of cytomegalovirus exposure and HLA in healthy donors. Study-level findings and limits: Sequencing likely caused a cluster of highly shared sequence variants. A later analysis reportedly found fewer N-insertions in an Asian-associated ancestry cluster than the roughly 730-donor mean.

The sequence was collected from a woman aged 40 to 50 in good health and CMV-seropositive. This chain links TRBV4-1 with TRBJ1-4; no definite D call. The sequencing input was PBMCs. The CDR3 nucleotides are TGCGCCAGCAGGATCGGGGAGTCTGTAAGTGAAAAACTGTTTTTT. Protein: CASRIGESVSEKLFF.